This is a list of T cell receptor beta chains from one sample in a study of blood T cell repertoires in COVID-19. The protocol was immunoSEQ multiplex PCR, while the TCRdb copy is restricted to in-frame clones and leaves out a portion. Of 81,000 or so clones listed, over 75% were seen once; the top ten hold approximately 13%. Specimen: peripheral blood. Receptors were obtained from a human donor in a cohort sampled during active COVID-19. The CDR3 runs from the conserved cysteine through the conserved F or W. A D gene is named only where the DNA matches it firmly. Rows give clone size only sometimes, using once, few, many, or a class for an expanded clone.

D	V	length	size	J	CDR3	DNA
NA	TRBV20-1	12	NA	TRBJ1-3	CSASSSGNTIYF	TGCAGTGCTAGTTCTTCTGGAAACACCATATATTTT
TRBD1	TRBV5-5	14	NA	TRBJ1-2	CASRAVTGGYGYTF	TGTGCCAGCAGAGCGGTGACAGGGGGCTATGGCTACACCTTC
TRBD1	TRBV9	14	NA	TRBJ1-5	CASSAGTGYQPQHF	TGTGCCAGCAGCGCCGGGACAGGTTATCAGCCCCAGCATTTT
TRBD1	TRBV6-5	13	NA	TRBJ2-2	CASNPQGAGELFF	TGTGCCAGCAATCCGCAGGGGGCAGGGGAGCTGTTTTTT
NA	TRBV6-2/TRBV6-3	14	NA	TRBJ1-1	CASSYVGGPTEAFF	TGTGCCAGCAGTTACGTCGGGGGGCCCACTGAAGCTTTCTTT
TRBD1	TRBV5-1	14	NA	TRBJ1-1	CASSHRDRAPEAFF	TGCGCCAGCAGCCACCGGGACAGGGCACCCGAAGCTTTCTTT
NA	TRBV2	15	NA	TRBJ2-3	CASTLGGPPTDTQYF	TGTGCCAGCACCCTCGGGGGGCCCCCCACAGATACGCAGTATTTT
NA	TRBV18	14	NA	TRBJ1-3	CASSLQGSGNTIYF	TGTGCCAGCTCACTCCAGGGATCTGGAAACACCATATATTTT
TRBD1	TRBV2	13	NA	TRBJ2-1	CASTPDRDNEQFF	TGTGCCAGCACCCCCGACAGGGACAATGAGCAGTTCTTC
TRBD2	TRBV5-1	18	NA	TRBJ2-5	CASSLGRFLAGEKETQYF	TGCGCCAGCAGCTTGGGGAGGTTCCTAGCGGGGGAAAAAGAGACCCAGTACTTC
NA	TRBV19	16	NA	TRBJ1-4	CASSIPPAGRDEKLFF	TGTGCCAGTAGTATCCCACCCGCAGGGAGGGATGAAAAACTGTTTTTT
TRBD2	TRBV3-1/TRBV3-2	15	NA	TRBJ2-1	CASSQMRGAYNEQFF	TGTGCCAGCAGCCAGATGCGGGGGGCCTACAATGAGCAGTTCTTC
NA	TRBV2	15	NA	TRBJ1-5	CASSNQQGQDQPQHF	TGTGCCAGCAGTAACCAACAGGGTCAGGATCAGCCCCAGCATTTT
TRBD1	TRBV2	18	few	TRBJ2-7	CASSGRMFGDRVNYEQYF	TGTGCCAGCAGTGGAAGGATGTTCGGGGACAGGGTCAATTACGAGCAGTACTTC
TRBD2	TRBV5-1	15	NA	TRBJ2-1	CASRLTSGGSNEQFF	TGCGCCAGCAGACTTACTAGCGGGGGAAGCAATGAGCAGTTCTTC
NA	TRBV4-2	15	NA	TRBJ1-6	CASSQEGQGHSPLHF	TGTGCCAGCAGCCAAGAGGGGCAGGGCCACTCACCCCTCCACTTT
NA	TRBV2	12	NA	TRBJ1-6	CASSDRESPLHF	TGTGCCAGCAGTGACAGGGAATCCCCCCTCCACTTT
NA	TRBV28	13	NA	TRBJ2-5	CASSLGGAETQYF	TGTGCCAGCAGTTTAGGCGGGGCAGAGACCCAGTACTTC
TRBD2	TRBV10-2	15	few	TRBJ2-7	CASSVPTSGGAPQYF	TGCGCCAGCAGTGTTCCGACTAGCGGGGGCGCCCCGCAGTACTTC
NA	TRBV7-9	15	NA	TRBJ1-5	CASSLTPGDNQPQHF	TGTGCCAGCAGCCTAACCCCCGGGGACAATCAGCCCCAGCATTTT
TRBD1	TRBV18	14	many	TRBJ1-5	CASSRSTGSQPQHF	TGTGCCAGCTCACGATCGACAGGGAGCCAGCCCCAGCATTTT
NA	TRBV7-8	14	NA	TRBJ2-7	CASSLWADSYEQYF	TGTGCCAGCAGCTTATGGGCTGATTCCTACGAGCAGTACTTC
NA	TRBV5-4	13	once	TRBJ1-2	CASSEGQNYGYTF	TGTGCCAGCAGCGAAGGACAGAACTATGGCTACACCTTC
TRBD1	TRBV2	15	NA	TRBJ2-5	CASTWTGGLAETQYF	TGTGCCAGCACCTGGACAGGGGGTTTGGCGGAGACCCAGTACTTC
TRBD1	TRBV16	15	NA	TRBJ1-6	CASSLGQGKNSPLHF	TGTGCCAGCAGCCTGGGACAGGGGAAGAATTCACCCCTCCACTTT
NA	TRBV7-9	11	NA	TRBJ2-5	CASSLVSTQYF	TGTGCCAGCAGCTTAGTCTCGACCCAGTACTTC
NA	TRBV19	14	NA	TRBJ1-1	CASRDQGRDTEAFF	TGTGCCAGTAGGGATCAGGGAAGGGACACTGAAGCTTTCTTT
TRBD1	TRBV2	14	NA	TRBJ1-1	CASGNRGGNTEAFF	TGTGCCAGCGGCAACAGGGGAGGGAACACTGAAGCTTTCTTT
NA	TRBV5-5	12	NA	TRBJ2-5	CASSLGGKTQYF	TGTGCCAGCAGCTTGGGAGGGAAGACCCAGTACTTC
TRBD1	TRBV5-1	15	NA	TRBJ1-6	CASSIRQGFNSPLHF	TGCGCCAGCAGCATAAGACAGGGGTTCAATTCACCCCTCCACTTT
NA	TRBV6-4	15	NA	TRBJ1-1	CASRTPGTGEGEAFF	TGTGCCAGCAGGACCCCGGGGACTGGAGAAGGGGAAGCTTTCTTT
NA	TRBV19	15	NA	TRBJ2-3	CATIDRSYNTDTQYF	TGTGCCACCATCGACAGGTCTTACAACACAGATACGCAGTATTTT
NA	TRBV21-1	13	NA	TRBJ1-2	CASSKEKGGGYTF	TGTGCCAGCAGCAAAGAGAAAGGGGGCGGCTACACCTTC
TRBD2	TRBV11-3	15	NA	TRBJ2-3	CASSLEPSGADTQYF	TGTGCCAGCAGCTTAGAACCTAGCGGAGCAGATACGCAGTATTTT
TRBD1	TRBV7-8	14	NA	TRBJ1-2	CASSRGTATIGYTF	TGTGCCAGCAGCCGAGGGACAGCAACTATTGGCTACACCTTC
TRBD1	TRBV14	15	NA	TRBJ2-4	CASSQEKGGGRIQYF	TGTGCCAGCAGCCAAGAAAAAGGGGGCGGACGCATTCAGTACTTC
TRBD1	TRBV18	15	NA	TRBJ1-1	CASSADRALNTEAFF	TGTGCCAGCTCCGCGGACAGGGCTTTGAACACTGAAGCTTTCTTT
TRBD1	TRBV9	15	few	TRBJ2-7	CASSPQGQGQYEQYF	TGTGCCAGCAGCCCTCAGGGACAGGGCCAATACGAGCAGTACTTC
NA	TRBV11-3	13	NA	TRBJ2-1	CASSLGQGDEQFF	TGTGCCAGCAGCTTAGGCCAGGGCGATGAGCAGTTCTTC
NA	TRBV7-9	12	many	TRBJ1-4	CASSIVREKLFF	TGTGCCAGCAGCATAGTCCGGGAGAAACTGTTTTTT
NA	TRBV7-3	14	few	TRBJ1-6	CASSPGGPGSPLHF	TGTGCCAGCAGCCCCGGGGGACCGGGATCACCCCTCCACTTT
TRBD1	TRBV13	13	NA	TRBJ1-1	CASSVTGFTEAFF	TGTGCCAGCAGCGTGACAGGGTTCACTGAAGCTTTCTTT
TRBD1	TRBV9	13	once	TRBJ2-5	CASSFGQGETQYF	TGTGCCAGCAGCTTCGGACAGGGCGAGACCCAGTACTTC
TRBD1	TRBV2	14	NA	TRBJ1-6	CAGTDRVHNSPLHF	TGTGCCGGGACCGACAGGGTACATAATTCACCCCTCCACTTT
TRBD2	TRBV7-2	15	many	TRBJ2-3	CASRPSGGGVDTQYF	TGTGCCAGCAGACCCTCTGGCGGGGGTGTAGATACGCAGTATTTT
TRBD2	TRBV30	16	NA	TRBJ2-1	CAWSDPGLAGVNEQFF	TGTGCCTGGAGTGACCCGGGACTAGCGGGAGTCAATGAGCAGTTCTTC
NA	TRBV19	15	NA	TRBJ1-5	CASSIDFGWDQPQHF	TGTGCCAGTAGTATAGACTTCGGGTGGGATCAGCCCCAGCATTTT
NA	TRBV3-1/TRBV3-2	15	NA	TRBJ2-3	CASSPARGRGDTQYF	TGTGCCAGCAGCCCGGCGCGGGGGCGTGGAGATACGCAGTATTTT
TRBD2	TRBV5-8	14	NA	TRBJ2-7	CASSYLAGAYEQYF	TGTGCCAGCAGCTATCTAGCGGGGGCCTACGAGCAGTACTTC
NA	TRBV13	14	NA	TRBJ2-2	CASSPGQNTGELFF	TGTGCCAGCAGCCCGGGACAGAACACCGGGGAGCTGTTTTTT
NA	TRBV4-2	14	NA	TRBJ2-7	CASSQETGRDEQYF	TGTGCCAGCAGCCAAGAGACCGGCAGGGACGAGCAGTACTTC
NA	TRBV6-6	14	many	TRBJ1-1	CASSSNGGKAEAFF	TGTGCCAGCAGTTCCAACGGGGGTAAGGCTGAAGCTTTCTTT
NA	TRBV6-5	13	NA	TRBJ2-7	CASSRQTGFEQYF	TGTGCCAGCAGCCGCCAAACAGGGTTTGAGCAGTACTTC
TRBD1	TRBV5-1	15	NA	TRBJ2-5	CASSAGTGLQETQYF	TGCGCCAGCAGCGCCGGGACAGGGCTCCAAGAGACCCAGTACTTC
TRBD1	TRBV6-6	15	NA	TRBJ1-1	CASKQQGASSTEAFF	TGTGCCAGCAAACAACAGGGGGCGTCTAGCACTGAAGCTTTCTTT
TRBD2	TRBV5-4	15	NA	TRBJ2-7	CASSQRLAGSYEQYF	TGTGCCAGCAGCCAACGACTAGCAGGGTCCTACGAGCAGTACTTC
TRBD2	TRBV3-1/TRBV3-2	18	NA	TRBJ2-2	CASSQDQRTSGDTGELFF	TGTGCCAGCAGCCAAGACCAAAGGACTAGCGGGGACACCGGGGAGCTGTTTTTT
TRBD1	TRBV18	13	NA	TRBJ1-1	CASSLTGETEAFF	TGTGCCAGCTCACTGACAGGGGAGACTGAAGCTTTCTTT